This TCR beta chain was profiled in a study of T-cell memory formation after mild COVID-19. General study findings and limits: CD4+ contracting clones lay mainly in CM and EM, CD8+ ones in EMRA. Clones contracting over day 15 to 85 were CD4/CD8 balanced, with later expanders leaning CD4+. A subset of responding clones appeared in pre-infection memory, suggesting cross-reactive memory joined.

5'RACE with constant-segment primers built TCRalpha and TCRbeta cDNA libraries with UMIs. TCRdb re-called the 5' RACE reads with MiXCR, one entry per CDR3 protein. The sample shows 200,000 to 250,000 distinct CDR3 sequences, 8% to 9.5% of them seen only once. In its sample, this clonotype was seen a few times. Antigen unknown. The CDR3 totals 13 residues. The germline V and J ends were trimmed by 4 bases and 7 bases, with 13 bases remaining between them. Specimen: PBMCs or a T cell subset sorted from them (not recorded which). J is TRBJ1-2 and V is TRBV12-3 or TRBV12-4; TRBD1 is a possible D gene (5 bases). The source is a man aged 18 to 29 who had mild COVID-19 (a few samples of this study predate the infection). Cell type and time point are not known. The CDR3 DNA follows: TGTGCCAGCAGTTGGGGGTCAGTGCCTGGCTACACCTTC. The encoded protein is CASSWGSVPGYTF.